The clone carrying this TCR beta chain came up many times. Amplified TCR beta CDR3 regions derived from RNA transcripts. The TCR CDR3 was amplified in a first-round RT-PCR using the HTBI primer set. TCRdb re-called the multiplex PCR reads through MiXCR, storing one row per CDR3 protein. The sample has hundreds of thousands of distinct CDR3 sequences, about 13% seen once. The sample comes from a study of T cells in Graves' hyperthyroidism and ophthalmopathy. Specimen: blood. This TCR was sampled from a young woman with Graves' hyperthyroidism.

The CDR3 spells CASSSARVNEKLFF. The CDR3 bases are TGTGCCAGCAGTTCAGCCAGGGTCAATGAAAAACTGTTTTTT. The genes are TRBV12-3 or TRBV12-4 and TRBJ1-4, with D perhaps matching TRBD1 (5 bases). The V end lost 4 bases, the J end lost 5 bases, and 11 bases lay between the germline ends. CDR3 length equals 14 residues.